This T cell receptor beta chain was retrieved from a study of cytomegalovirus exposure and HLA in healthy donors. About this clone itself: The antigen remains undetermined.

The PCR was carried out with 60 Vbeta primers and 13 Jbeta primers. Sequencing was performed with immunoSEQ multiplex PCR; in TCRdb, only in-frame clones are kept and a portion is missing. Here the sample spans about 130,000 clones, approximately 87% being singletons. Germline lookup yields CDR1 LNHNV and CDR2 YYDKDF (reference sequence). The CDR3 consists of 16 residues. Trimming at V came to 0 bases and at J to 7 bases, leaving 5 bases not matched to a gene. Study-wide results and caveats: Most of the CMV-associated TCR beta chains (in a later analysis) appeared to be HLA-restricted.

This rearrangement joins TRBV15 to TRBJ1-5; the match to TRBD1 covers 11 bases. The specimen was PBMCs. This receptor was obtained from a woman in her 30s in good health and CMV-seronegative. In DNA form, the CDR3 reads TGTGCCACCAGCAGAGAACCGGGACAGGGGGTCCAGCCCCAGCATTTT. It encodes CATSREPGQGVQPQHF.